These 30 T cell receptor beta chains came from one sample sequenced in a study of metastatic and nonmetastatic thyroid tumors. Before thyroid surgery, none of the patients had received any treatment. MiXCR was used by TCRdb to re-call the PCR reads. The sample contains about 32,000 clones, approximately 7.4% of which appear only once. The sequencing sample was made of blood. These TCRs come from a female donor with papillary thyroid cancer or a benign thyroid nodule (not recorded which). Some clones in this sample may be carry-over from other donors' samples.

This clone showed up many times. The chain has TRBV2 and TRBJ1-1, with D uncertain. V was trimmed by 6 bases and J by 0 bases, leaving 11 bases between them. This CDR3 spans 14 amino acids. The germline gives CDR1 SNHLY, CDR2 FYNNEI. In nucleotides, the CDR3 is TGTGCCAGCAGCCTAGGGTGGCTGAACACTGAAGCTTTCTTT. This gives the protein CASSLGWLNTEAFF.

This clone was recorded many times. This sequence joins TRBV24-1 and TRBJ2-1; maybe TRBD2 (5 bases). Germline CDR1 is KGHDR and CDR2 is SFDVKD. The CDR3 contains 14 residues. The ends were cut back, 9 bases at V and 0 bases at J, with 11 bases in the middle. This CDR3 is CATGEKSSYNEQFF. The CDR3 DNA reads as TGTGCCACCGGGGAGAAGAGCTCCTACAATGAGCAGTTCTTC.

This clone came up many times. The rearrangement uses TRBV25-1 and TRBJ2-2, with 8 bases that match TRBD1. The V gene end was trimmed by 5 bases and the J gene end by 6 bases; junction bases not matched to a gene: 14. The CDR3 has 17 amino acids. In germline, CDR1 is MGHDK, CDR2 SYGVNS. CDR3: CASSPNSGQGAAGELFF. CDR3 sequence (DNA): TGTGCCAGCAGTCCGAATTCCGGGCAGGGGGCAGCCGGGGAGCTGTTTTTT. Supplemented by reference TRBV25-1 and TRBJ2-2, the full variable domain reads EADIYQTPRYLVIGTGKKITLECSQTMGHDKMYWYQQDPGMELHLIHYSYGVNSTEKGDLSSESTVSRIRTEHFPLTLESARPSHTSQYLCASSPNSGQGAAGELFFGEGSRLTVL.

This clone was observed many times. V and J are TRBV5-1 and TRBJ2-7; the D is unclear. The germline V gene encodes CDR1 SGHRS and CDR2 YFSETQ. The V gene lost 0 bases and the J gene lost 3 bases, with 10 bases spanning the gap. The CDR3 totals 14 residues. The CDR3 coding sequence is TGCGCCAGCAGCTTGGGCCACATAAGCTACGAGCAGTACTTC. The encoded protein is CASSLGHISYEQYF.

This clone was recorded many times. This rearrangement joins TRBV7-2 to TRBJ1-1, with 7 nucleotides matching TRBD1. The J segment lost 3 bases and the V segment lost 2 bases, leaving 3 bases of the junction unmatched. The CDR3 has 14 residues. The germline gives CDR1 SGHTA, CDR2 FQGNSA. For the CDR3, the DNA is TGTGCCAGCAGCTTATACAGGGGAGACACTGAAGCTTTCTTT. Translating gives CASSLYRGDTEAFF.

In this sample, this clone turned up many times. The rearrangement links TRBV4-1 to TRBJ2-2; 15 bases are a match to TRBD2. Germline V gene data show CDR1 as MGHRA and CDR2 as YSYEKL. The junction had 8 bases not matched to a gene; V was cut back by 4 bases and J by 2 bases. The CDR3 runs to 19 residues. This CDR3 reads CASSLGTSGRYRNTGELFF. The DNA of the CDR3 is TGCGCCAGCAGCCTAGGGACTAGCGGGAGGTACCGAAACACCGGGGAGCTGTTTTTT.

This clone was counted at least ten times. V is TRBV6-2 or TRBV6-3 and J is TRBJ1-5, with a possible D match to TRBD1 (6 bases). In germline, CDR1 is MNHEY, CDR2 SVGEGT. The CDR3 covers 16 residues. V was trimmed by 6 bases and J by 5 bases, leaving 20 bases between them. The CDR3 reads CASSRLGTRVYQPQHF. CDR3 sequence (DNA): TGTGCCAGCAGCCGCCTTGGGACACGCGTTTATCAGCCCCAGCATTTT.

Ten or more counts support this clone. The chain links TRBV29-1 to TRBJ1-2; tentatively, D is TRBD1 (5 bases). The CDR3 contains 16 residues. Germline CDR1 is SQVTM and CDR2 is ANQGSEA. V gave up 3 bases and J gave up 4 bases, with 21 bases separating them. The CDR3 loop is CSVDIGSSGGSYGYTF. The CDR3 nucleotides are TGCAGCGTTGATATCGGCTCGTCCGGGGGGAGCTATGGCTACACCTTC. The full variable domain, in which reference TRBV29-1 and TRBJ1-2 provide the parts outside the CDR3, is SAVISQKPSRDICQRGTSLTIQCQVDSQVTMMFWYRQQPGQSLTLIATANQGSEATYESGFVIDKFPISRPNLTFSTLTVSNMSPEDSSIYLCSVDIGSSGGSYGYTFGSGTRLTVV.

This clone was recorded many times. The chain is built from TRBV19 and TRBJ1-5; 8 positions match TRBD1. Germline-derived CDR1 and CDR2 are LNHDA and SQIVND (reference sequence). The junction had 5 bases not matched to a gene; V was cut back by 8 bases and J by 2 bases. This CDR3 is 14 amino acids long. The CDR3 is CASRDRWGNQPQHF. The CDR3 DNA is TGTGCCAGTCGGGACAGGTGGGGCAATCAGCCCCAGCATTTT.

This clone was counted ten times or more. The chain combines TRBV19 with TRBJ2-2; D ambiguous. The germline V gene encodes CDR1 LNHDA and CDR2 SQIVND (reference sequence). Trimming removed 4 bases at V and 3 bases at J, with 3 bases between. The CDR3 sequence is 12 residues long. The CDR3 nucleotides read TGTGCCAGTAGTACCTACACCGGGGAGCTGTTTTTT. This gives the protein CASSTYTGELFF.

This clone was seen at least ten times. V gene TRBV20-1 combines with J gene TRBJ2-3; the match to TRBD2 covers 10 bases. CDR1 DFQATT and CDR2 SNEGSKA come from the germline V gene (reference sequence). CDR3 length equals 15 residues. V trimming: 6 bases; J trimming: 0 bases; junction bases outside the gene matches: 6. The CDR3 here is CSAAGGPASTDTQYF. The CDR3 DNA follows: TGCAGTGCAGCGGGAGGGCCTGCTAGCACAGATACGCAGTATTTT.

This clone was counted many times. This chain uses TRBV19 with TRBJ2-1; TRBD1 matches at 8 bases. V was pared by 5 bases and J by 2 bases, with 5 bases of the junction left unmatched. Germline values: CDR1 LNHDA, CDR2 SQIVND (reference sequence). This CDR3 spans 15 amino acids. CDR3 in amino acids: CASSDRGRTYNEQFF. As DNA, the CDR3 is TGTGCCAGTAGTGACAGGGGACGGACCTACAATGAGCAGTTCTTC.

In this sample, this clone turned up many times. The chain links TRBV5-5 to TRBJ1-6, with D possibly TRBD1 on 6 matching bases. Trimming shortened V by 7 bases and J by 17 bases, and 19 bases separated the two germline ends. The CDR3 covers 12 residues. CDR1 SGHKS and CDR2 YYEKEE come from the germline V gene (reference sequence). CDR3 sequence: CASAGLGTKVHF. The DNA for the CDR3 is TGTGCCAGCGCTGGACTGGGGACAAAGGTCCACTTT.

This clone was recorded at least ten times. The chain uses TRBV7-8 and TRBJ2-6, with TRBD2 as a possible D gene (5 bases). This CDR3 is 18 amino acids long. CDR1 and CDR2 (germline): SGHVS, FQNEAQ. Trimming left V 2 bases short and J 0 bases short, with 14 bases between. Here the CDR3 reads CASSLHGLDFSGANVLTF. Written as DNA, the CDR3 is TGTGCCAGCAGCTTACACGGACTCGATTTCTCTGGGGCCAACGTCCTGACTTTC.

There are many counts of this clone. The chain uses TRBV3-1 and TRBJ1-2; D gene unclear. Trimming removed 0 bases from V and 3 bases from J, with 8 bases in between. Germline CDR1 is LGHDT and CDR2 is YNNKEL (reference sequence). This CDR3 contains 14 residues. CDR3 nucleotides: TGTGCCAGCAGCCAAGATTTTGGGGACTATGGCTACACCTTC. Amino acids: CASSQDFGDYGYTF.

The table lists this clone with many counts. CDR3 DNA sequence: TGTGCCAGCAGCCCGGACGGAAACAATGAGCAGTTCTTC. Protein: CASSPDGNNEQFF. The chain employs TRBV12-3 or TRBV12-4 and TRBJ2-1; no firm D call. The length of the CDR3 is 13 residues. V was shortened by 6 bases and J by 5 bases, with 11 bases between the two germline ends.

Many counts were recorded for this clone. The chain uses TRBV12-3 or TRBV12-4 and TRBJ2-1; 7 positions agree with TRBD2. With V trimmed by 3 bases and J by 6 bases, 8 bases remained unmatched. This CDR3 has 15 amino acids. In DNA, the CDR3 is TGTGCCAGCAGTTTCGGACTAGGCACTGCCAATGAGCAGTTCTTC. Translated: CASSFGLGTANEQFF.

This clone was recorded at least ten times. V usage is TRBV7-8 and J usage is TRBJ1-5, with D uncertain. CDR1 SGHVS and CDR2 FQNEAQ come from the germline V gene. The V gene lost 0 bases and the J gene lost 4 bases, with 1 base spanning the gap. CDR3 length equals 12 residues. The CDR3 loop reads CASSLANQPQHF. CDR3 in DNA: TGTGCCAGCAGCTTAGCGAATCAGCCCCAGCATTTT.

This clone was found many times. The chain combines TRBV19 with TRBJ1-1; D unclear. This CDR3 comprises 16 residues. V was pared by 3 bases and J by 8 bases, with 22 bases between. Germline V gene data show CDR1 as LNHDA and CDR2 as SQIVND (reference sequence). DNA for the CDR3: TGTGCCAGTAGTATCTCCTACCCGTCCACTCTTTCCGAAGCTTTCTTT. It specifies CASSISYPSTLSEAFF. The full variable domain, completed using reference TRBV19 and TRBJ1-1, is DGGITQSPKYLFRKEGQNVTLSCEQNLNHDAMYWYRQDPGQGLRLIYYSQIVNDFQKGDIAEGYSVSREKKESFPLTVTSAQKNPTAFYLCASSISYPSTLSEAFFGQGTRLTVV.

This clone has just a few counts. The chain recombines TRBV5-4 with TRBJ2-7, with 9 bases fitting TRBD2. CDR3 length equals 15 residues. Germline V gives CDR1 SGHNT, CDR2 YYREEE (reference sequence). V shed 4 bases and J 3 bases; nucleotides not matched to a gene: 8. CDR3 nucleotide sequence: TGTGCCAGCAGCCACCGACTAGCGGCAGACTACGAGCAGTACTTC. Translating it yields CASSHRLAADYEQYF.

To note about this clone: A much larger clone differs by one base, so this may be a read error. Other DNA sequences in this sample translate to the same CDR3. This CDR3 is CASSLWGGDTKAFF. The CDR3, as DNA: TGTGCCAGCAGTTTGTGGGGGGGGGACACTAAAGCTTTCTTT. The chain links TRBV27 to TRBJ1-1, with TRBD1 as a possible D gene (6 bases). This CDR3 is built from 14 residues. Germline CDR1 MNHEY, CDR2 SMNVEV (reference sequence).

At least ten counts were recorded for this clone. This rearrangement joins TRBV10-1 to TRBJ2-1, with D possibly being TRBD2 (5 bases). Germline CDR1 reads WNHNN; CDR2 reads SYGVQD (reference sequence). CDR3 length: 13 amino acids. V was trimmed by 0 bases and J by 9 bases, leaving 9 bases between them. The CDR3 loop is CASSESGRGEQFF. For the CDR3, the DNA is TGCGCCAGCAGTGAGTCTGGTCGGGGTGAGCAGTTCTTC.

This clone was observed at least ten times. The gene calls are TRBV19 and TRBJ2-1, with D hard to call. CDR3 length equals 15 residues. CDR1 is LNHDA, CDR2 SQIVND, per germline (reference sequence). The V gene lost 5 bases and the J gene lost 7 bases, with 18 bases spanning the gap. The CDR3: CASSPRAGLGNEQFF. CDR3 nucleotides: TGTGCCAGTAGTCCAAGGGCTGGATTGGGGAATGAGCAGTTCTTC.

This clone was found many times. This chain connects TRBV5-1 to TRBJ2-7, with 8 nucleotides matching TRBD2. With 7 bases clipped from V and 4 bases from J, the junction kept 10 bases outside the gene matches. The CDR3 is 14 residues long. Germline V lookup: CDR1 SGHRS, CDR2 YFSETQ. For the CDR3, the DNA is TGCGCCAGCGAAGCGGGAGAAGGGGTTTACGAGCAGTACTTC. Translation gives CASEAGEGVYEQYF.

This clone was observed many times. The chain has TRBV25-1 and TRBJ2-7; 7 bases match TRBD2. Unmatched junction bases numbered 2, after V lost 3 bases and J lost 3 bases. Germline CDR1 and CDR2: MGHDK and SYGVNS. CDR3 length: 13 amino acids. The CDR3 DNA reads TGTGCCAGCAGTGAGGGGGGGATCTACGAGCAGTACTTC. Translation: CASSEGGIYEQYF.

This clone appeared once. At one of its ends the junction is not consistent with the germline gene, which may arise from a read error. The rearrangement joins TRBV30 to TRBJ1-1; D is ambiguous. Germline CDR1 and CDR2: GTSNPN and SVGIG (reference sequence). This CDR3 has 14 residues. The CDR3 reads CAWRHNSGNTEAFF. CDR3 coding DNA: TGTGCCTGGAGACACAACAGTGGGAACACTGAAGCTTTCTTC.

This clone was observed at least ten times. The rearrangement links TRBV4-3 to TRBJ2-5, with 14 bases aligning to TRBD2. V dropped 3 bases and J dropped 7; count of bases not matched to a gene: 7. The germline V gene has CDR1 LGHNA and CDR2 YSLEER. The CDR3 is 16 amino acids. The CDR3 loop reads CASSHLTSGGAGTQYF. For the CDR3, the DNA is TGCGCCAGCAGCCACTTGACTAGCGGGGGGGCCGGGACCCAGTACTTC.

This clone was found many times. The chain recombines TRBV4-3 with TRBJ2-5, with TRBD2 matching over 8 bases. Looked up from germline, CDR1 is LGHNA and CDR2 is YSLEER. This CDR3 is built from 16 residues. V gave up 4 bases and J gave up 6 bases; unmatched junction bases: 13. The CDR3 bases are TGCGCCAGCAGCCCAGACTACACCGGGACTAGACAGACCCAGTACTTC. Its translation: CASSPDYTGTRQTQYF.

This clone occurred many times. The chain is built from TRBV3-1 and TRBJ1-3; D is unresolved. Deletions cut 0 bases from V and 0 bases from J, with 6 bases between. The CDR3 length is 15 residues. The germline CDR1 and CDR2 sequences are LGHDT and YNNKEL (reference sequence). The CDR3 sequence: CASSQDGLSGNTIYF. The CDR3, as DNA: TGTGCCAGCAGCCAAGATGGTCTCTCTGGAAACACCATATATTTT.

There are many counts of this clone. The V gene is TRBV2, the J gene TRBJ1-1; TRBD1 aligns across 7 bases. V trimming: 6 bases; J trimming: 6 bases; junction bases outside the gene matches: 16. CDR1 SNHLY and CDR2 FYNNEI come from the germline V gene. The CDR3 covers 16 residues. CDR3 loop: CASRRQGLNSHAEAFF. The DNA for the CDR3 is TGTGCCAGCAGGAGACAGGGTCTTAATAGTCACGCTGAAGCTTTCTTT. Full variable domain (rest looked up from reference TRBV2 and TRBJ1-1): EPEVTQTPSHQVTQMGQEVILRCVPISNHLYFYWYRQILGQKVEFLVSFYNNEISEKSEIFDDQFSVERPDGSNFTLKIRSTKLEDSAMYFCASRRQGLNSHAEAFFGQGTRLTVV.